The 32 T cell receptor beta chains listed next were all sequenced from one sample in a study of response to subunit inactivated influenza vaccine. TCRdb reprocessed the RT-PCR reads with MiXCR, giving one entry per CDR3 protein. The repertoire consists of about 530,000 distinct CDR3 sequences, with approximately 12% occurring once and the leading ten covering about a tenth. The material was PBMCs from blood, obtained on the day of vaccination. All receptors derive from a man aged 45-65 years who received an inactivated influenza vaccine.

The chain is built from TRBV6-5 and TRBJ2-5, with D possibly matching TRBD1 (6 bases). The CDR3 runs to 13 residues. Germline lookup yields CDR1 MNHEY and CDR2 SVGAGI. V was clipped by 3 bases and J by 4 bases, with 9 bases between them. The CDR3, as DNA: TGTGCCAGCAGTTATGACAGGCGAGAGACCCAGTACTTC. Translating gives CASSYDRRETQYF.

This clonotype has at least ten counts. The chain uses TRBV6-2 or TRBV6-3 and TRBJ2-1; D is unresolved. The V end was cut by 0 bases, the J end by 2 bases, with 11 bases between. The CDR3 runs 16 residues. The germline gives CDR1 MNHEY, CDR2 SVGEGT. The CDR3 sequence is CASSYSILSTYNEQFF. In DNA form, the CDR3 reads TGTGCCAGCAGTTACTCGATACTCTCTACCTACAATGAGCAGTTCTTC.

The chain combines TRBV2 with TRBJ1-1; no clear D. CDR1 and CDR2 (germline): SNHLY, FYNNEI. Deletions cut 3 bases from V and 3 bases from J, with 11 bases between. This CDR3 has 14 residues. The CDR3 spells CASSDLSRDTEAFF. CDR3 DNA sequence: TGTGCCAGCAGTGATTTGTCGCGGGACACTGAAGCTTTCTTT.

The V gene is TRBV7-2, the J gene TRBJ2-4; TRBD1 aligns across 8 bases. This CDR3 has 14 residues. J gave up 5 bases and V 5 bases, and 5 bases lay outside the gene matches. From germline, CDR1 is SGHTA and CDR2 FQGNSA. The CDR3 protein is CASSLDRDQNIQYF. CDR3 nucleotides: TGTGCCAGCAGCCTGGACAGGGATCAAAACATTCAGTACTTC.

The chain joins TRBV11-2 to TRBJ2-7, with D maybe TRBD2 (5 bases). Trimming shortened V by 4 bases and J by 6 bases, and 16 bases separated the two germline ends. The CDR3 length is 14 residues. Germline-derived CDR1 and CDR2 are SGHAT and FQNNGV. The CDR3 sequence: CASSSGFRQLEQYF. The DNA for the CDR3 is TGTGCCAGCAGCTCGGGGTTCCGGCAACTCGAGCAGTACTTC.

This clonotype showed up many times. This chain joins TRBV5-1 and TRBJ1-2; 9 bases line up with TRBD1. J lost 4 bases, V lost 3 bases, and 4 bases had no gene match. Germline V gene lookup returns CDR1 SGHRS and CDR2 YFSETQ. The CDR3 covers 14 residues. CDR3 sequence: CASSSGQGSYGYTF. DNA for the CDR3: TGCGCCAGCAGCTCGGGACAGGGAAGCTATGGCTACACCTTC.

This clonotype was picked up a small number of times. The rearrangement uses TRBV7-2 and TRBJ2-3; possibly TRBD1 or TRBD2 for D (6 bases each). This CDR3 region has 15 residues. Germline V gene sequence: CDR1 SGHTA, CDR2 FQGNSA. The V end was cut by 6 bases, the J end by 1 base, with 14 bases between. The DNA for the CDR3 is TGTGCCAGCAGTTCCTCGGGGGCCGGCACAGATACGCAGTATTTT. Protein product: CASSSSGAGTDTQYF.

This clonotype came up many times. The chain couples TRBV7-9 to TRBJ1-2; D not resolved. Per germline, CDR1 SEHNR and CDR2 FQNEAQ (reference sequence). V lost 5 bases and J lost 2, with 9 bases in between. The CDR3 sequence is 13 residues long. This chain's CDR3 is CASSQDTNYGYTF. In nucleotides, the CDR3 is TGTGCCAGCAGCCAAGACACCAACTATGGCTACACCTTC.

V and J are TRBV6-2 or TRBV6-3 and TRBJ2-7; TRBD2 is a possible D gene (6 bases). The CDR3 is made up of 15 amino acids. V lost 6 bases to trimming and J lost 0 bases, with 15 bases between them. Germline CDR1 is MNHEY and CDR2 is SVGEGT. The DNA of the CDR3 is TGTGCCAGCAGATACGTGGGAGGAGGCTCCTACGAGCAGTACTTC. It specifies CASRYVGGGSYEQYF.

This chain connects TRBV4-3 to TRBJ1-4; TRBD1 matches 7 bases. CDR3 length: 16 amino acids. CDR1 is LGHNA, CDR2 YSLEER, per germline. Trimming at V came to 3 bases and at J to 8 bases, leaving 12 bases not matched to a gene. CDR3 loop: CASSQDLGRGGEKLFF. CDR3 nucleotide sequence: TGCGCCAGCAGCCAGGACCTGGGCAGGGGGGGAGAAAAACTGTTTTTT.

This chain links TRBV7-8 with TRBJ1-2; 9 bases align to TRBD1. Germline V gene sequence: CDR1 SGHVS, CDR2 FQNEAQ. V dropped 3 bases and J dropped 4; count of bases not matched to a gene: 3. The CDR3 loop spans 14 amino acids. As DNA, the CDR3 is TGTGCCAGCAGCTTGGGACAGGGAGTCTATGGCTACACCTTC. As protein: CASSLGQGVYGYTF.

In this sample, this clonotype turned up many times. The chain carries TRBV5-5 and TRBJ2-3; possibly TRBD2 for D (5 bases). Germline V gene lookup returns CDR1 SGHKS and CDR2 YYEKEE (reference sequence). V was shortened by 1 base and J by 2 bases, with 14 bases between the two germline ends. The length of the CDR3 is 16 residues. CDR3 coding DNA: TGTGCCAGCAGCTTGAGGAGCGGAGTGGACACAGATACGCAGTATTTT. Translating it yields CASSLRSGVDTDTQYF. Drawing the rest from reference TRBV5-5 and TRBJ2-3, the complete variable domain is DAGVTQSPTHLIKTRGQQVTLRCSPISGHKSVSWYQQVLGQGPQFIFQYYEKEERGRGNFPDRFSARQFPNYSSELNVNALLLGDSALYLCASSLRSGVDTDTQYFGPGTRLTVL.

This clonotype showed up many times. The V gene is TRBV18, the J gene TRBJ2-1; 7 nucleotides line up with TRBD2. This CDR3 is built from 15 residues. Germline CDR1 and CDR2: KGHSH and LQKENI. V was clipped by 2 bases and J by 1 base; unmatched bases: 2. CDR3 coding DNA: TGTGCCAGCTCACCAGACGGGGGGTCCTACAATGAGCAGTTCTTC. Its protein is CASSPDGGSYNEQFF.

V is TRBV12-3 or TRBV12-4 and J is TRBJ1-2; the D is unclear. The CDR3 consists of 14 residues. V lost 6 bases, J lost 2 bases, and 13 bases lay in between. Here the CDR3 reads CASSADGKNYGYTF. The CDR3 nucleotides read TGTGCCAGCAGCGCTGACGGGAAGAACTATGGCTACACCTTC.

There are a few counts of this clonotype. This rearrangement joins TRBV20-1 to TRBJ2-5, with TRBD2 matching over 8 bases. CDR3 length: 13 residues. Germline V gives CDR1 DFQATT, CDR2 SNEGSKA (reference sequence). V lost 4 bases, J lost 5 bases, and 6 bases stayed unmatched. The CDR3 DNA reads TGCAGTGCTACCGGACTAGCTTCGGAGACCCAGTACTTC. Protein sequence: CSATGLASETQYF.

The rearrangement joins TRBV10-3 to TRBJ1-4; D is undetermined. Trimming left V 2 bases short and J 4 bases short, with 11 bases between. The germline V gene has CDR1 ENHRY and CDR2 SYGVKD. The CDR3 is 15 residues long. This CDR3 reads CAISEKHGYNEKLFF. CDR3 DNA: TGTGCCATCAGTGAGAAGCACGGCTATAATGAAAAACTGTTTTTT.

This clonotype was seen more than once but under ten times. This chain joins TRBV27 and TRBJ2-1; D remains unclear. This CDR3 has 11 residues. Germline V CDR1 and CDR2: MNHEY, SMNVEV (reference sequence). V was pared by 6 bases and J by 7 bases, with 7 bases between. DNA for the CDR3: TGTGCCAGCAGGTATGGAAATGAGCAGTTCTTC. Its protein is CASRYGNEQFF.

The chain employs TRBV4-3 and TRBJ2-1; 8 positions match TRBD2. V shed 0 bases and J 1 base; nucleotides not matched to a gene: 14. The CDR3 runs to 20 residues. Germline V CDR1 and CDR2: LGHNA, YSLEER. CDR3: CASSQDWGLIAGTSYNEQFF. CDR3 nucleotides: TGCGCCAGCAGCCAAGACTGGGGCTTGATAGCGGGGACATCCTACAATGAGCAGTTCTTC.

The genes are TRBV4-2 and TRBJ2-3, with no clear D. Trimming took off 0 bases at V and 2 bases at J, with 12 bases between the two ends. This CDR3 comprises 16 residues. Germline CDR1 LGHNA, CDR2 YNFKEQ. The CDR3: CASSQDSQQSTDTQYF. As DNA, the CDR3 is TGTGCCAGCAGCCAAGACAGCCAGCAATCCACAGATACGCAGTATTTT.

The genes are TRBV5-6 and TRBJ2-7; D not resolved. The CDR3 is 15 residues long. CDR1 SGHDT and CDR2 YYEEEE come from the germline V gene. Between the trimmed V and J ends, which lost 3 bases and 3 bases, there was a span of 16 bases. For the CDR3, the DNA is TGTGCCAGCAGCTCGAACCCCCTTCCTAACTACGAGCAGTACTTC. This encodes CASSSNPLPNYEQYF.

This clonotype was detected a few times. This chain links TRBV7-2 with TRBJ1-5; D unclear. The CDR3 loop spans 15 amino acids. V was cut by 1 base and J by 7 bases, with 14 bases left in between. Germline V gene data show CDR1 as SGHTA and CDR2 as FQGNSA. CDR3: CASSLDPPVGQPQHF. The CDR3 DNA follows: TGTGCCAGCAGCTTAGACCCCCCAGTGGGACAGCCCCAGCATTTT.

The rearrangement links TRBV10-1 to TRBJ2-1; the match to TRBD1 covers 8 bases. This CDR3 is 14 amino acids long. CDR1 is WNHNN, CDR2 SYGVQD, per germline (reference sequence). The ends lost 5 bases at V and 6 bases at J; junction bases unmatched: 6. CDR3 residues: CASSRTGSVNEQFF. Here the CDR3 DNA reads TGCGCCAGCAGTAGGACAGGGTCGGTCAATGAGCAGTTCTTC.

This clonotype was counted a few times. V and J are TRBV6-5 and TRBJ2-2, with 9 bases aligning to TRBD2. J was trimmed by 3 bases and V by 2 bases; bases with no gene match: 4. The CDR3 has 16 amino acids. Per the germline V gene, CDR1 is MNHEY and CDR2 is SVGAGI. CDR3: CASSYIAGVHTGELFF. DNA for the CDR3: TGTGCCAGCAGTTACATAGCGGGAGTGCACACCGGGGAGCTGTTTTTT.

V and J are TRBV11-2 and TRBJ2-7; D gene ambiguous. The V and J ends lost 6 bases and 5 bases respectively, with 14 bases between them. Per germline, CDR1 SGHAT and CDR2 FQNNGV. This CDR3 spans 13 amino acids. CDR3 loop: CASRRVGNHEQYF. The DNA for the CDR3 is TGTGCCAGCAGGAGAGTGGGGAACCACGAGCAGTACTTC.

This clonotype has a handful of counts. The chain joins TRBV4-2 to TRBJ2-1; 7 nucleotides agree with TRBD1. CDR3 size: 14 residues. Germline V gene data show CDR1 as LGHNA and CDR2 as YNFKEQ. Trimming took 1 base from V and 8 from J; bases not matched to a gene: 5. CDR3: CASSQGTQGDEQFF. DNA of the CDR3: TGTGCCAGCAGCCAAGGGACCCAGGGGGATGAGCAGTTCTTC.

V gene TRBV5-6 combines with J gene TRBJ2-5; no clear D gene. The CDR3 runs 12 residues. The germline V gene has CDR1 SGHDT and CDR2 YYEEEE. With 4 bases removed from V and 9 bases from J, the gap between germline ends came to 13 bases. CDR3 DNA sequence: TGTGCCAGCAGCAACCGGGCGCCGGCCCAGTACTTC. It translates to CASSNRAPAQYF.

This chain joins TRBV7-2 and TRBJ2-3; possible D gene TRBD1, 5 bases. CDR1 and CDR2 (germline): SGHTA, FQGNSA. This CDR3 comprises 16 residues. The germline V and J ends were trimmed by 5 bases and 6 bases, with 21 bases remaining between them. The chain's CDR3 is CASSPPSGPPRDTQYF. For the CDR3, the DNA is TGTGCCAGCAGCCCCCCCTCAGGGCCGCCAAGGGATACGCAGTATTTT.

The table lists this clonotype with a few counts. V is TRBV12-3 or TRBV12-4 and J is TRBJ2-2, with a weak D call TRBD2 (5 bases). The CDR3 length is 13 residues. Trimming pared 7 bases from V and 7 bases from J, leaving 13 bases between. The CDR3 sequence: CASTITGNGELFF. The CDR3, as DNA: TGTGCCAGCACTATTACGGGGAACGGGGAGCTGTTTTTT.

This clonotype was detected ten times or more. The genes are TRBV6-5 and TRBJ1-2; no definite D call. V was cut by 0 bases and J by 7 bases, with 15 bases left in between. Germline CDR1 and CDR2: MNHEY and SVGAGI. This CDR3 comprises 15 residues. The CDR3 DNA reads TGTGCCAGCAGTTACTCGGGCCTCGGGATAAGTGGCTACACCTTC. Translating gives CASSYSGLGISGYTF.

This clonotype was seen a few times. The CDR3 bases are TGCGCCAGCAGCCAAGTGCGGAGAAGGACTGAAGCTTTCTTT. Protein sequence: CASSQVRRRTEAFF. V is TRBV4-3 and J is TRBJ1-1, with D unresolved. The germline V gene has CDR1 LGHNA and CDR2 YSLEER. V gave up 1 base and J gave up 5 bases, with 11 bases separating them. CDR3 length: 14 amino acids.

This clonotype was seen a handful of times. This CDR3 reads CASSVGVAVQETQYF. DNA for the CDR3: TGTGCCAGCAGCGTAGGGGTGGCTGTCCAAGAGACCCAGTACTTC. V usage is TRBV9 and J usage is TRBJ2-5; D uncertain. Germline values: CDR1 SGDLS, CDR2 YYNGEE. V gave up 0 bases and J gave up 1 base, with 10 bases separating them. The CDR3 sequence is 15 residues long.

The chain is built from TRBV12-3 or TRBV12-4 and TRBJ2-1; 14 bases are a match to TRBD2. This CDR3 contains 17 residues. The J segment lost 2 bases and the V segment lost 3 bases, leaving 3 bases of the junction unmatched. The CDR3 DNA reads as TGTGCCAGCAGTTTCGGGACTAGCGGGGGCACCTACAATGAGCAGTTCTTC. Translated: CASSFGTSGGTYNEQFF.